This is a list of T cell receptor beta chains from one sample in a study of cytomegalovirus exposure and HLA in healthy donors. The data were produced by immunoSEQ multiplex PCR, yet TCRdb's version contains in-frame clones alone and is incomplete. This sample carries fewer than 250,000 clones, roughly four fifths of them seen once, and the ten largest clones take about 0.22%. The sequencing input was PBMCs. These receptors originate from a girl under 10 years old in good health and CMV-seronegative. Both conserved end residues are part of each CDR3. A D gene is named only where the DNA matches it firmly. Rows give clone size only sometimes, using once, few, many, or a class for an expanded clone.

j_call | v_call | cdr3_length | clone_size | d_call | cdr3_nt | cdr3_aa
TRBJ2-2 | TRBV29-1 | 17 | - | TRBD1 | TGCAGCGTATCCAGGGGGTTACAGCGCACGAACACCGGGGAGCTGTTTTTT | CSVSRGLQRTNTGELFF
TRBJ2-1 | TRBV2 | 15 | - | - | TGTGCCAGCAGTGGGGAGAGGGCCCTATACAATGAGCAGTTCTTC | CASSGERALYNEQFF
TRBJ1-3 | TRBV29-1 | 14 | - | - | TGCAGCGTTGAGGTCAGGGGCTCTGGAAACACCATATATTTT | CSVEVRGSGNTIYF
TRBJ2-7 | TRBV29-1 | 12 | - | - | TGCAGCGGGGGGGACCTCCCCTACGAGCAGTACTTC | CSGGDLPYEQYF
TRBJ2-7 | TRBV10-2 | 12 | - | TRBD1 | TGCGCCAGCAGACAGGGGGGCTACGAGCAGTACTTC | CASRQGGYEQYF
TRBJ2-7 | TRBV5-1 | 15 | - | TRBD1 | TGCGCCAGCAGCTTCGGACAGGCAAGCTCCTACGAGCAGTACTTC | CASSFGQASSYEQYF
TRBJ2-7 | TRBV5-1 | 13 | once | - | TGCGCCAGCAGCTTGGAATTAGTCTACGAGCAGTACTTC | CASSLELVYEQYF
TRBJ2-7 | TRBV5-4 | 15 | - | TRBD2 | TGTGCCAGCAGCGTGACTAGCGGGGGGGCCCACGAGCAGTACTTC | CASSVTSGGAHEQYF
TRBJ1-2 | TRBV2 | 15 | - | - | TGTGCCAGCAGTGATAAGGGGCGGACACTCTATGGCTACACCTTC | CASSDKGRTLYGYTF
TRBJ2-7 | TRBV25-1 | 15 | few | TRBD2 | TGTGCCAGCAGTGAAAGGACTAGCGGGAGGTACGAGCAGTACTTC | CASSERTSGRYEQYF
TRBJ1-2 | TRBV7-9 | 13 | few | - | TGTGCCAGCAGCGCATTCAGGGGCTATGGCTACACCTTC | CASSAFRGYGYTF
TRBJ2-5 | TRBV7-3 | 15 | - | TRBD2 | TGTGCCAGCAGCTTAGGGGCGGGGGGGCGAGAGACCCAGTACTTC | CASSLGAGGRETQYF
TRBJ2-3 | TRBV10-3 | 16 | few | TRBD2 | TGTGCCATCAGGAGGACTAGCGGGAGTGGTCCGGATACGCAGTATTTT | CAIRRTSGSGPDTQYF
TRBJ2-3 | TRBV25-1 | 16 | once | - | TGTGCCAGCAGTGAATTTAAAAGCGGGAGCACAGATACGCAGTATTTT | CASSEFKSGSTDTQYF
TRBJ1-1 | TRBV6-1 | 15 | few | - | TGTGCCAGCAGTGAAGTTGGGGGAGGGTACACTGAAGCTTTCTTT | CASSEVGGGYTEAFF
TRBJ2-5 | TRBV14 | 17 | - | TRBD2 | TGTGCCAGCAGCCAAGAGTATGCGGGGGGGCCCTCAGAGACCCAGTACTTC | CASSQEYAGGPSETQYF
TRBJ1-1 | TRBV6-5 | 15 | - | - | TGTGCCAGCAGTTACTCGAGGAAGATGAACACTGAAGCTTTCTTT | CASSYSRKMNTEAFF
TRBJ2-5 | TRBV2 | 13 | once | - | TGTGCCAGCAGCAAACAGGTCGCCGAGACCCAGTACTTC | CASSKQVAETQYF
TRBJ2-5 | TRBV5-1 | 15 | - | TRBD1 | TGCGCCAGCAGGAAGACAGGGGAGGTTCTGGAGACCCAGTACTTC | CASRKTGEVLETQYF
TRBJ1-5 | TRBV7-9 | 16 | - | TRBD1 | TGTGCCAGCAGCTGGGGACAGGGCTATAGCAATCAGCCCCAGCATTTT | CASSWGQGYSNQPQHF
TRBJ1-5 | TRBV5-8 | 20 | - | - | TGTGCCAGCAGCTTGAACGGGGCCGCGGGGAGAAGAGGCCCCAATCAGCCCCAGCATTTT | CASSLNGAAGRRGPNQPQHF
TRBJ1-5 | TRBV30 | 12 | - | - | TGTGCCTGGAGTCCCGCGGGCCAGCCCCAGCATTTT | CAWSPAGQPQHF
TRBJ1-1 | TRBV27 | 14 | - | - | TGTGCCAGCAGTTTGGGAGGGTCGAACACTGAAGCTTTCTTT | CASSLGGSNTEAFF
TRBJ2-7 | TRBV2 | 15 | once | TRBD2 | TGTGCCAGCAGTGTCGGACTAGCGGGAGTCTACGAGCAGTACTTC | CASSVGLAGVYEQYF
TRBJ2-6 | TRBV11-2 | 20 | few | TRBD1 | TGTGCCAGCAGCTTAGATTTATCGGGGACAGGGTTCCCTGGGGCCAACGTCCTGACTTTC | CASSLDLSGTGFPGANVLTF
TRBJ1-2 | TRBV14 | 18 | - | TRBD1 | TGTGCCAGCAGCCAGCTAACTTCCGGGACAGGGGGTACCTATGGCTACACCTTC | CASSQLTSGTGGTYGYTF
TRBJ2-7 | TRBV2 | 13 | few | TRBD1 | TGTGCCAGCAGCCCGGACAGGGGATTAGAGCAGTACTTC | CASSPDRGLEQYF
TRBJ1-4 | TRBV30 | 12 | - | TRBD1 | TGTGCCCTACAGGGGGCGAGAGAAAAACTGTTTTTT | CALQGAREKLFF
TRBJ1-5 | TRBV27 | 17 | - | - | TGTGCCAGCAGTTTTAGCGGAGGGAGAGGAAGCAATCAGCCCCAGCATTTT | CASSFSGGRGSNQPQHF
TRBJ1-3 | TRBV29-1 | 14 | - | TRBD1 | TGCAGCGTGGCCGACAGGGGCTCTGGAAACACCATATATTTT | CSVADRGSGNTIYF
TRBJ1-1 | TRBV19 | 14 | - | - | TGTGCCAGTAACTCCCTCCTAACGAACACTGAAGCTTTCTTT | CASNSLLTNTEAFF
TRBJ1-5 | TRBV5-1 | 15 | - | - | TGCGCCAGCAGCCCAGACTCCCCGGGAGCTCAGCCCCAGCATTTT | CASSPDSPGAQPQHF
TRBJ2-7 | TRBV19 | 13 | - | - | TGTGCCAGCACTTCCGGTCCCTCCTACGAGCAGTACTTC | CASTSGPSYEQYF
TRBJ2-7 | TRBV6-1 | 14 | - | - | TGTGCCAGCAGTGAACGAGCAATTCCCTACGAGCAGTACTTC | CASSERAIPYEQYF
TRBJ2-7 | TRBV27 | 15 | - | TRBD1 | TGTGCCAGCAGTTTACAGACAGGGACCTTCTACGAGCAGTACTTC | CASSLQTGTFYEQYF
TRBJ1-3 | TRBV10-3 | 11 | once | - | TGTGCCATCATCCAGGGGAGCACCATATATTTT | CAIIQGSTIYF
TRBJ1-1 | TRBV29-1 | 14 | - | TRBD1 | TGCAGCGCCGGGGGACAGGGGGCGCGGACTGAAGCTTTCTTT | CSAGGQGARTEAFF
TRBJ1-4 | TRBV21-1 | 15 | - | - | TGTGCCAGCAGCAAAAAATTGGCCCTCTCTGAAAAACTGTTTTTT | CASSKKLALSEKLFF
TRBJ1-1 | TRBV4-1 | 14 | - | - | TGCGCCAGCAGCCAACCGACACTTAACACTGAAGCTTTCTTT | CASSQPTLNTEAFF
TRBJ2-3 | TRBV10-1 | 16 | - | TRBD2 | TGCGCCAGCAGTGAGTCGCCTAGCGGGGGGTCAGATACGCAGTATTTT | CASSESPSGGSDTQYF
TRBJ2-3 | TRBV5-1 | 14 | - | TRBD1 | TGCGCCAGCAGCTTACAGGGGGCTGCAGATACGCAGTATTTT | CASSLQGAADTQYF
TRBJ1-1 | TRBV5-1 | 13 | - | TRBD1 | TGCGCCAGCAAATCCGAACAGGGGTCTGAAGCTTTCTTT | CASKSEQGSEAFF
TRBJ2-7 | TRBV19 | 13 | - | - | TGTGCCAGTAGTCCCTCCGGGACACTCGAGCAGTACTTC | CASSPSGTLEQYF
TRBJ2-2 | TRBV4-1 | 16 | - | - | TGCGCCAGCAGCCAAGTACCCACAGGGAGAGGGGGGGAGCTGTTTTTT | CASSQVPTGRGGELFF
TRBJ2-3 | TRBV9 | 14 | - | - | TGTGCCAGCAGCGTAGGCACAGGGTCGGATACGCAGTATTTT | CASSVGTGSDTQYF
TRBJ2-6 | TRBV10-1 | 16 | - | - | TGCGCCAGCAGAGAAGAACAGGGTCATTGTGGCAACGTCCTGACTTTC | CASREEQGHCGNVLTF
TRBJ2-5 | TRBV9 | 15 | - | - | TGTGCCAGCAGCCTGTCGCCTGGCAGGGCCGAAACCCAGTACTTC | CASSLSPGRAETQYF
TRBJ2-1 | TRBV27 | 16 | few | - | TGTGCCAGCAGGCAAGAGACCGGGGTTGACTACAATGAGCAGTTCTTC | CASRQETGVDYNEQFF
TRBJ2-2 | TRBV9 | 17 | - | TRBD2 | TGTGCCAGCAGCGTAGGCGGCAGCGGGGGAGTTACCGGGGAGCTGTTTTTT | CASSVGGSGGVTGELFF
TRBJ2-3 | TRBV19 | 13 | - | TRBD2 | TGTGCCAGTAGGCGGGAGGGGTCAGATACGCAGTATTTT | CASRREGSDTQYF
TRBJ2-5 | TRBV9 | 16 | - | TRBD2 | TGTGCCAGCAGCGTTACTAGCGGGGGGGCCTCGGGGACCCAGTACTTC | CASSVTSGGASGTQYF
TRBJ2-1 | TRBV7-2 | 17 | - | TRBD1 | TGTGCCAGCAGCCCCTCGGGACAGGGGCGCTCCTACAATGAGCAGTTCTTC | CASSPSGQGRSYNEQFF